This T cell receptor beta chain was profiled in a study of T cell repertoires in cytomegalovirus infection. Whole-study results and caveats: The ex vivo response showed dominance by HLA-C-restricted CMV-specific TCR beta clonotypes.

The CDR3 runs 14 residues. Trimming pared 4 bases from V and 2 bases from J, leaving 12 bases between. Germline V gene lookup returns CDR1 SQVTM and CDR2 ANQGSEA. TCRdb reprocessed the reads via MiXCR and lists one record per CDR3 protein. Of 750,000 to 950,000 distinct CDR3 sequences in the sample, 25% to 30% are singletons; the top ten hold around 12%. In the case of this clonotype: Its target is not known.

This receptor was identified in a human donor in good health (CMV status not recorded). Some clones in this sample may be carry-over from other donors' samples. The material was cultured CD8+ T cells from PBMCs, obtained from culture after CMV antigen stimulation. The V call is TRBV29-1, the J call TRBJ2-1; D tentatively fits TRBD1 or TRBD2 (6 bases each). The CDR3 reads CSVVKGGPYNEQFF. DNA for the CDR3: TGCAGCGTTGTTAAGGGGGGACCCTACAATGAGCAGTTCTTC.